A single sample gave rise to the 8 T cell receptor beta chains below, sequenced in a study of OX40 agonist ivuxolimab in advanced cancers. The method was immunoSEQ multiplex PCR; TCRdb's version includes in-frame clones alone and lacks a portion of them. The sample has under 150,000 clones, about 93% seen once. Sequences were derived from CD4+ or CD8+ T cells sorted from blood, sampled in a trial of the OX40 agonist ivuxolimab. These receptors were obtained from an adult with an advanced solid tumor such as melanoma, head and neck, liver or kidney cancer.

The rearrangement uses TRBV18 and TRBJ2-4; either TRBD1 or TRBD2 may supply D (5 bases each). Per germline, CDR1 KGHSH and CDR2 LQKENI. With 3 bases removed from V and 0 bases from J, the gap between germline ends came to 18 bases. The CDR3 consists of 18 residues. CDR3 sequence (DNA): TGTGCCAGCTCACCCTACCTCGGGGACGCCCTAGCCAAAAACATTCAGTACTTC. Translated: CASSPYLGDALAKNIQYF.

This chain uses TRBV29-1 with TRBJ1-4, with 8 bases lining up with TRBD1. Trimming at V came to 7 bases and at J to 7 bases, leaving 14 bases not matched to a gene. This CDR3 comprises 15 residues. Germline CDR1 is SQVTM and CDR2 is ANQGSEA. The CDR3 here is CSAPSSTGAIEKLFF. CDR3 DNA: TGCAGCGCACCGTCCTCGACAGGGGCGATTGAAAAACTGTTTTTT. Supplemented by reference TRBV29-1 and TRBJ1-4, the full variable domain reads SAVISQKPSRDICQRGTSLTIQCQVDSQVTMMFWYRQQPGQSLTLIATANQGSEATYESGFVIDKFPISRPNLTFSTLTVSNMSPEDSSIYLCSAPSSTGAIEKLFFGSGTQLSVL.

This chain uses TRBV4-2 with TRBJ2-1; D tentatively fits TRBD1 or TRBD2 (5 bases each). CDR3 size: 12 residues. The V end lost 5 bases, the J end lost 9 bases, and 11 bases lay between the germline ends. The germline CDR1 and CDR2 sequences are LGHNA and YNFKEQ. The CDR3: CASSFGTLEQFF. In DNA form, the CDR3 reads TGTGCCAGCAGCTTCGGGACCCTTGAGCAGTTCTTC.

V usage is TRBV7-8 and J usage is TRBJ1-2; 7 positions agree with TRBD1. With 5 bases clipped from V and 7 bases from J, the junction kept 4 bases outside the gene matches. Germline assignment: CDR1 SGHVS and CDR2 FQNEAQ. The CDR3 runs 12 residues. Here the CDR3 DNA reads TGTGCCAGCAGCCTGAGGGGGCCTGGCTACACCTTC. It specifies CASSLRGPGYTF.

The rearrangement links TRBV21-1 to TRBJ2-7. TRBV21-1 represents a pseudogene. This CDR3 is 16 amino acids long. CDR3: CASSKRAGTGPLEQYF. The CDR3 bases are TGTGCCAGCAGCAAAAGGGCCGGGACGGGGCCCTTGGAGCAGTACTTC.

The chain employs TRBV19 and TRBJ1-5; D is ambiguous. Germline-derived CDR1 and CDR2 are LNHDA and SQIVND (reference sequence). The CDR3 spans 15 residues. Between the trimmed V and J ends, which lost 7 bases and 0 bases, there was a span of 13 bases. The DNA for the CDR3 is TGTGCCAGTACCACACAGAAAGATAGCAATCAGCCCCAGCATTTT. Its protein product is CASTTQKDSNQPQHF. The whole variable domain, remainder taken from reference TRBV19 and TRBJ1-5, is DGGITQSPKYLFRKEGQNVTLSCEQNLNHDAMYWYRQDPGQGLRLIYYSQIVNDFQKGDIAEGYSVSREKKESFPLTVTSAQKNPTAFYLCASTTQKDSNQPQHFGDGTRLSIL.

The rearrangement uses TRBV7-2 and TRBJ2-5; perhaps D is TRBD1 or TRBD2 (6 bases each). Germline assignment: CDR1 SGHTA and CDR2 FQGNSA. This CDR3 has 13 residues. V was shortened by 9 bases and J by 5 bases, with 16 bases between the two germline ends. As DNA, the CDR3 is TGTGCCAGTCGCCGGGGGCGCGTGGAGACCCAGTACTTC. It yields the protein CASRRGRVETQYF. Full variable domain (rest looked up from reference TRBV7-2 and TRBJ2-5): GAGVSQSPSNKVTEKGKDVELRCDPISGHTALYWYRQSLGQGLEFLIYFQGNSAPDKSGLPSDRFSAERTGGSVSTLTIQRTQQEDSAVYLCASRRGRVETQYFGPGTRLLVL.

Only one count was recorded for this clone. The CDR3 here is CASSLMGATNEKLFF. The CDR3 DNA reads as TGTGCCAGCAGTTTAATGGGGGCAACTAATGAAAAACTGTTTTTT. The gene calls are TRBV27 and TRBJ1-4, with D perhaps matching TRBD1 (5 bases). This CDR3 spans 15 amino acids. CDR1 and CDR2 from the germline V gene are MNHEY and SMNVEV (reference sequence). The ends were cut back, 2 bases at V and 0 bases at J, with 7 bases in the middle. Using reference TRBV27 and TRBJ1-4 for the parts outside the CDR3, the full variable domain is EAQVTQNPRYLITVTGKKLTVTCSQNMNHEYMSWYRQDPGLGLRQIYYSMNVEVTDKGDVPEGYKVSRKEKRNFPLILESPSPNQTSLYFCASSLMGATNEKLFFGSGTQLSVL.